Each of the 20 T cell receptor beta chains below was sequenced from the same sample in a study of cytomegalovirus exposure and HLA in healthy donors. The PCR used 60 Vbeta and 13 Jbeta primers. Measured with immunoSEQ multiplex PCR; TCRdb has only the in-frame clones, and not every one. The repertoire holds under 200,000 clones, with about 75% as singletons. Sequencing used PBMCs. The origin of the receptors is a woman aged 45-60 years in good health and CMV-seropositive.

This chain joins TRBV2 and TRBJ2-5; D ambiguous. The V end was cut by 7 bases, the J end by 0 bases, with 6 bases between. Germline V gene data show CDR1 as SNHLY and CDR2 as FYNNEI. The CDR3 covers 12 residues. The CDR3 DNA follows: TGTGCCAGCATTCTGTACCAAGAGACCCAGTACTTC. Its protein is CASILYQETQYF.

The chain couples TRBV27 to TRBJ2-7; 7 positions agree with TRBD1. V was clipped by 0 bases and J by 3 bases; unmatched bases: 5. The length of the CDR3 is 15 residues. Germline values: CDR1 MNHEY, CDR2 SMNVEV (reference sequence). In nucleotides, the CDR3 is TGTGCCAGCAGTTTATCGTGGGACAGCTTCTACGAGCAGTACTTC. The encoded protein is CASSLSWDSFYEQYF.

This chain joins TRBV28 and TRBJ1-3, with TRBD1 matching over 8 bases. The CDR3 sequence is 16 residues long. CDR1 is MDHEN and CDR2 is SYDVKM in the germline V gene. The V gene end was trimmed by 5 bases and the J gene end by 0 bases; junction bases not matched to a gene: 6. The CDR3 sequence is CASSGTGVFSGNTIYF. CDR3 DNA: TGTGCCAGCAGTGGGACAGGAGTTTTCTCTGGAAACACCATATATTTT.

This chain uses TRBV2 with TRBJ1-2; 8 bases agree with TRBD1. Germline lookup yields CDR1 SNHLY and CDR2 FYNNEI. The CDR3 is made up of 13 amino acids. The J segment lost 8 bases and the V segment lost 0 bases, leaving 2 bases of the junction unmatched. CDR3 protein: CASSEAGQGGYTF. Written as DNA, the CDR3 is TGTGCCAGCAGTGAAGCCGGACAGGGAGGCTACACCTTC. Looking up the rest from reference TRBV2 and TRBJ1-2 gives the full variable domain: EPEVTQTPSHQVTQMGQEVILRCVPISNHLYFYWYRQILGQKVEFLVSFYNNEISEKSEIFDDQFSVERPDGSNFTLKIRSTKLEDSAMYFCASSEAGQGGYTFGSGTRLTVV.

This clone occurred a few times. This chain joins TRBV5-4 and TRBJ2-5; TRBD1 agrees at 7 bases. With 4 bases clipped from V and 2 bases from J, the junction kept 20 bases outside the gene matches. The CDR3 totals 19 residues. The germline V gene has CDR1 SGHNT and CDR2 YYREEE (reference sequence). CDR3 protein: CASSPKALKDRENQETQYF. The DNA for the CDR3 is TGTGCCAGCAGCCCCAAAGCCTTGAAAGACAGGGAGAATCAAGAGACCCAGTACTTC.

Only one count was recorded for this clone. This chain uses TRBV25-1 with TRBJ1-1; D is uncertain. The V end lost 6 bases, the J end lost 4 bases, and 12 bases lay between the germline ends. The CDR3 spans 13 residues. Per germline, CDR1 MGHDK and CDR2 SYGVNS. Here the CDR3 DNA reads TGTGCCAGCAGAGGTCCCCCAGGCACTGAAGCTTTCTTT. Protein: CASRGPPGTEAFF.

This chain joins TRBV5-1 and TRBJ2-5; 8 nucleotides line up with TRBD2. This CDR3 comprises 15 residues. The germline gives CDR1 SGHRS, CDR2 YFSETQ. J lost 5 bases, V lost 4 bases, and 10 bases had no gene match. DNA for the CDR3: TGCGCCAGCAGCCTCATAGGGACTAGTAAGGAGACCCAGTACTTC. This sequence encodes CASSLIGTSKETQYF. The whole variable domain, remainder taken from reference TRBV5-1 and TRBJ2-5, is KAGVTQTPRYLIKTRGQQVTLSCSPISGHRSVSWYQQTPGQGLQFLFEYFSETQRNKGNFPGRFSGRQFSNSRSEMNVSTLELGDSALYLCASSLIGTSKETQYFGPGTRLLVL.

The chain employs TRBV4-1 and TRBJ2-1, with 11 bases aligning to TRBD2. The V gene's germline CDR1 is MGHRA and CDR2 YSYEKL. The CDR3 contains 16 residues. V shed 5 bases and J 3 bases; nucleotides not matched to a gene: 6. CDR3 sequence reads: CASSITGTSGYNEQFF. CDR3 coding DNA: TGCGCCAGCAGCATCACCGGGACTAGCGGCTACAATGAGCAGTTCTTC.

The rearrangement uses TRBV5-4 and TRBJ2-7; the D gene is possibly TRBD2 (7 bases). The CDR3 loop spans 13 amino acids. Germline-derived CDR1 and CDR2 are SGHNT and YYREEE (reference sequence). V was pared by 3 bases and J by 5 bases, with 12 bases between. Written as DNA, the CDR3 is TGTGCCAGCAGCTCTGGGGGGGCCCACGAGCAGTACTTC. Translating gives CASSSGGAHEQYF. The full variable domain, in which reference TRBV5-4 and TRBJ2-7 provide the parts outside the CDR3, is ETGVTQSPTHLIKTRGQQVTLRCSSQSGHNTVSWYQQALGQGPQFIFQYYREEENGRGNFPPRFSGLQFPNYSSELNVNALELDDSALYLCASSSGGAHEQYFGPGTRLTVT.

This clone was counted a few times. This chain connects TRBV19 to TRBJ1-5; D remains unclear. This CDR3 has 14 amino acids. Germline CDR1 reads LNHDA; CDR2 reads SQIVND (reference sequence). Trimming left V 5 bases short and J 3 bases short, with 11 bases between. The CDR3 sequence: CASSFPGSNQPQHF. CDR3 sequence (DNA): TGTGCCAGTAGTTTCCCAGGTTCCAATCAGCCCCAGCATTTT. Supplemented by reference TRBV19 and TRBJ1-5, the full variable domain reads DGGITQSPKYLFRKEGQNVTLSCEQNLNHDAMYWYRQDPGQGLRLIYYSQIVNDFQKGDIAEGYSVSREKKESFPLTVTSAQKNPTAFYLCASSFPGSNQPQHFGDGTRLSIL.

The rearrangement uses TRBV7-2 and TRBJ1-1, with TRBD1 matching over 7 bases. The CDR3 has 14 amino acids. J lost 5 bases, V lost 5 bases, and 8 bases had no gene match. The germline CDR1 and CDR2 sequences are SGHTA and FQGNSA. CDR3 in DNA: TGTGCCAGCAGCATCCAGGGACAGACGACTGAAGCTTTCTTT. This translates into CASSIQGQTTEAFF.

In this sample, this clone turned up a few times. This chain joins TRBV6-5 and TRBJ2-3; tentative D call: TRBD1 (5 bases). CDR1 and CDR2 (germline): MNHEY, SVGAGI. The CDR3 has 14 residues. The V gene lost 2 bases and the J gene lost 4 bases, with 10 bases spanning the gap. The CDR3 reads CASSYHRSADTQYF. Written as DNA, the CDR3 is TGTGCCAGCAGTTACCACAGGAGTGCAGATACGCAGTATTTT.

For this clone: The sample carries other DNA sequences with the same CDR3. The V gene is TRBV7-3, the J gene TRBJ1-1; D is ambiguous. The CDR3 has 13 amino acids. The germline V gene has CDR1 SGHTA and CDR2 FQGTGA. V was shortened by 6 bases and J by 0 bases, with 8 bases between the two germline ends. The CDR3 DNA sequence: TGTGCCAGCAGTTTAGACATGAACACTGAAGCTTTCTTT. Protein product: CASSLDMNTEAFF. Combining the CDR3 with reference TRBV7-3 and TRBJ1-1 gives the whole variable domain GAGVSQTPSNKVTEKGKYVELRCDPISGHTALYWYRQSLGQGPEFLIYFQGTGAADDSGLPNDRFFAVRPEGSVSTLKIQRTERGDSAVYLCASSLDMNTEAFFGQGTRLTVV.

This clone was recorded only once. The V and J genes are TRBV7-3 and TRBJ1-2; D is unclear. Per germline, CDR1 SGHTA and CDR2 FQGTGA. V dropped 1 base and J dropped 2 bases, with 8 bases sitting between them. The CDR3 has 14 residues. CDR3 amino acids: CASSLSGDNYGYTF. The CDR3 DNA reads TGTGCCAGCAGCTTAAGTGGAGACAACTATGGCTACACCTTC.

The rearrangement links TRBV5-1 to TRBJ2-5; D might be TRBD1 (5 bases). The CDR3 sequence is 16 residues long. In germline, CDR1 is SGHRS, CDR2 YFSETQ. With 0 bases removed from V and 0 bases from J, the gap between germline ends came to 12 bases. As DNA, the CDR3 is TGCGCCAGCAGCTTGGCCTGGTCCAGGGACCAAGAGACCCAGTACTTC. It codes for CASSLAWSRDQETQYF. Full variable domain (missing parts from reference TRBV5-1 and TRBJ2-5): KAGVTQTPRYLIKTRGQQVTLSCSPISGHRSVSWYQQTPGQGLQFLFEYFSETQRNKGNFPGRFSGRQFSNSRSEMNVSTLELGDSALYLCASSLAWSRDQETQYFGPGTRLLVL.

V is TRBV6-5 and J is TRBJ2-2; D ambiguous. The CDR3 is 16 amino acids. V was clipped by 0 bases and J by 4 bases, with 12 bases between them. Germline V gene lookup returns CDR1 MNHEY and CDR2 SVGAGI. In DNA form, the CDR3 reads TGTGCCAGCAGTTACTCTGGTACTGAGCCCACCGGGGAGCTGTTTTTT. It codes for CASSYSGTEPTGELFF.

This clone was seen once. This chain joins TRBV27 and TRBJ2-7; 12 bases agree with TRBD2. Germline CDR1 is MNHEY and CDR2 is SMNVEV (reference sequence). The ends lost 6 bases at V and 2 bases at J; junction bases unmatched: 2. The CDR3 is 14 residues long. The CDR3 spells CASRLAGGPYEQYF. The CDR3 DNA reads TGTGCCAGCAGACTAGCGGGGGGCCCCTACGAGCAGTACTTC.

This clone was detected only a few times. V and J are TRBV7-9 and TRBJ1-1; TRBD1 agrees at 8 bases. CDR1 is SEHNR and CDR2 is FQNEAQ in the germline V gene (reference sequence). This CDR3 contains 14 residues. The trim removed 8 bases at V and 6 bases at J, leaving 11 bases unmatched. CDR3 residues: CASSPQGAGAEAFF. The CDR3 DNA is TGTGCCAGCTCCCCGCAGGGGGCGGGTGCTGAAGCTTTCTTT. Full variable domain (remainder filled in from reference TRBV7-9 and TRBJ1-1): DTGVSQNPRHKITKRGQNVTFRCDPISEHNRLYWYRQTLGQGPEFLTYFQNEAQLEKSRLLSDRFSAERPKGSFSTLEIQRTEQGDSAMYLCASSPQGAGAEAFFGQGTRLTVV.

The chain carries TRBV5-1 and TRBJ1-1; 8 bases match TRBD1. Trimming took 3 bases from V and 1 from J; bases not matched to a gene: 2. The CDR3 covers 14 residues. In germline, CDR1 is SGHRS, CDR2 YFSETQ. The DNA of the CDR3 is TGCGCCAGCAGCTCCGGACAGGGGAACACTGAAGCTTTCTTT. Encoded protein: CASSSGQGNTEAFF.

The rearrangement joins TRBV2 to TRBJ2-2, with TRBD2 matching 10 bases. Unmatched junction bases numbered 16, after V lost 6 bases and J lost 0 bases. Germline values: CDR1 SNHLY, CDR2 FYNNEI. The CDR3 spans 20 residues. For the CDR3, the DNA is TGTGCCAGCAGGAAAATACGAACTAGCGGGGATCTCGCGAACACCGGGGAGCTGTTTTTT. This codes for CASRKIRTSGDLANTGELFF. The full variable domain, in which reference TRBV2 and TRBJ2-2 provide the parts outside the CDR3, is EPEVTQTPSHQVTQMGQEVILRCVPISNHLYFYWYRQILGQKVEFLVSFYNNEISEKSEIFDDQFSVERPDGSNFTLKIRSTKLEDSAMYFCASRKIRTSGDLANTGELFFGEGSRLTVL.